This TCR beta chain was observed in a study of T cell responses to AZD1222 COVID-19 vaccine. As to this clone: The antigen is undetermined.

Profiling relied on immunoSEQ multiplex PCR, and the TCRdb table lists in-frame clones only, not all of them. The profile shows 180,000 or so clones, 88% of them singletons. Trimming left V 2 bases short and J 10 bases short, with 9 bases between. Germline V gives CDR1 DFQATT, CDR2 SNEGSKA (reference sequence). The CDR3 totals 11 residues. Findings and caveats of the study: It was only six AZD1222 recipients who were seropositive at baseline. Along spike, vaccine-associated CD4 TCRs were found throughout, with dominance at 160-218 and 743-854.

The specimen comprised peripheral blood, sampled 28 days after the second AZD1222 dose. The chain joins TRBV20-1 to TRBJ2-1, with D uncertain. The clonotype originates from an adult who received the AZD1222 COVID-19 vaccine. This CDR3 is CSARRLEEQFF. The CDR3 region has the DNA TGCAGTGCTAGAAGACTGGAAGAGCAGTTCTTC.